Included here is one TCR beta chain sequence, with context. Its antigen is not known. The data stem from a study of T cells in localized non-small cell lung cancer. Study results and limitations: Longer overall survival was seen with higher T cell density measured in blood. In adjacent lung, a median around 52 of the top 100 tumor clones were found. Multi-region tumor sequencing was not done, so intratumor heterogeneity could not be excluded. T cell clonality was highest in uninvolved adjacent lung, above tumor.

TCRdb keeps only in-frame clones here, not all; method: immunoSEQ multiplex PCR. The data hold roughly 38,000 clones, with 80% to 90% observed a single time. CDR3 length: 12 residues. Trimming shortened V by 7 bases and J by 4 bases, and 11 bases separated the two germline ends. Germline CDR1 SQVTM, CDR2 ANQGSEA. The sample was peripheral blood, taken before any cancer treatment. The clonotype was recovered from a woman aged 35 to 70 with stage I lung adenocarcinoma. The rearrangement links TRBV29-1 to TRBJ1-5; D call uncertain. This chain's CDR3 is CSAAAENQPQHF. For the CDR3, the DNA is TGCAGCGCCGCAGCGGAAAATCAGCCCCAGCATTTT.